These 30 T cell receptor beta chains originate from one sample sequenced in a study of shared clonotypes between healthy human individuals. Naive CD8 isolation took CD45RO-negative cells positively selected for CCR7 and excluded terminally differentiated effector memory CD45RA+ cells. Produced via immunoSEQ multiplex PCR; TCRdb's table is partial and in-frame only. The data contain approximately 1.9 million clones, approximately 92% of them seen just once; the ten biggest clones take up 1.5% to 2%. What was sequenced was naive CD8+ T cells from PBMCs. The origin of the receptors is a man in his late teens or twenties in good health. Some clones in this sample may be carry-over from other donors' samples.

The J gene is TRBJ1-2, the V gene TRBV27; 9 nucleotides agree with TRBD1. The CDR3 runs 15 residues. Germline V gene lookup returns CDR1 MNHEY and CDR2 SMNVEV (reference sequence). Germline trimming cut 5 bases from V and 3 bases from J; bases unmatched to any gene: 7. CDR3: CASSLVTGGDYGYTF. The CDR3 nucleotides read TGTGCCAGCAGTCTGGTAACAGGGGGCGACTATGGCTACACCTTC.

V gene TRBV10-3 combines with J gene TRBJ2-2; D is possibly TRBD2 (6 bases). This CDR3 has 15 residues. Per the germline V gene, CDR1 is ENHRY and CDR2 is SYGVKD. V was pared by 4 bases and J by 5 bases, with 14 bases between. Here the CDR3 DNA reads TGTGCCATCAGTGCGGAGGGTGTTGGTACCGGGGAGCTGTTTTTT. Translating it yields CAISAEGVGTGELFF.

The genes are TRBV27 and TRBJ2-7, with 15 bases identical to TRBD2. Trimming cost V 5 bases and J 4 bases; bases outside gene matches: 9. The CDR3 length is 17 residues. Per germline, CDR1 MNHEY and CDR2 SMNVEV (reference sequence). CDR3 DNA: TGTGCCAGCAGTGACGGACTAGCGGGAGGGCCAGGTTACGAGCAGTACTTC. It encodes CASSDGLAGGPGYEQYF.

Details on this clone: Other DNA sequences within the sample encode an identical CDR3. The chain joins TRBV9 to TRBJ2-6, with unresolved D. V was shortened by 3 bases and J by 0 bases, with 7 bases between the two germline ends. This CDR3 region has 15 residues. The germline gives CDR1 SGDLS, CDR2 YYNGEE. CDR3 sequence: CASSGAGSGANVLTF. CDR3 DNA: TGTGCCAGCAGCGGAGCAGGCTCTGGGGCCAACGTCCTGACTTTC.

The chain is built from TRBV4-1 and TRBJ2-5; 8 nucleotides align to TRBD1. Losses at the gene ends were 3 bases for V and 0 bases for J; bases not matched to a gene: 3. Germline V gives CDR1 MGHRA, CDR2 YSYEKL. The CDR3 has 15 amino acids. The DNA of the CDR3 is TGCGCCAGCAGCCATTCGGACAGGGACCAAGAGACCCAGTACTTC. This codes for CASSHSDRDQETQYF.

This clone appeared a single time. This specimen includes other DNA sequences encoding the same CDR3. This chain links TRBV27 with TRBJ2-2, with a weak D call TRBD2 (5 bases). The V end lost 0 bases, the J end lost 6 bases, and 8 bases lay between the germline ends. Germline assignment: CDR1 MNHEY and CDR2 SMNVEV (reference sequence). The CDR3 is made up of 14 amino acids. The CDR3 DNA is TGTGCCAGCAGTTTATCGCGAGGGTCCGGGGAGCTGTTTTTT. Its protein product is CASSLSRGSGELFF.

This clone was seen just once. The chain joins TRBV4-3 to TRBJ2-1, with a weak D call TRBD2 (7 bases). The CDR3 is 15 residues long. Germline CDR1 reads LGHNA; CDR2 reads YSLEER. The V gene lost 3 bases and the J gene lost 8 bases, with 17 bases spanning the gap. The CDR3 DNA sequence: TGCGCCAGCAGCCACACACTAGGAGGGGGGGATGAGCAGTTCTTC. This codes for CASSHTLGGGDEQFF.

The genes are TRBV28 and TRBJ2-7; 10 bases are shared with TRBD2. CDR1 and CDR2 (germline): MDHEN, SYDVKM. The CDR3 consists of 15 residues. The V segment lost 5 bases and the J segment 0 bases; nucleotides outside the gene matches: 4. The CDR3 protein is CASSQRTSGSYEQYF. The CDR3 DNA reads as TGTGCCAGCAGTCAAAGGACTAGCGGCTCCTACGAGCAGTACTTC.

The rearrangement uses TRBV28 and TRBJ2-1; TRBD1 is a possible D gene (5 bases). Trimming took off 6 bases at V and 6 bases at J, with 15 bases between the two ends. Germline V gene sequence: CDR1 MDHEN, CDR2 SYDVKM. This CDR3 has 14 residues. CDR3 region: CASSLRGMSNEQFF. The CDR3, as DNA: TGTGCCAGCAGCCTAAGGGGCATGAGCAATGAGCAGTTCTTC. Variable domain in full (rest from reference TRBV28 and TRBJ2-1): DVKVTQSSRYLVKRTGEKVFLECVQDMDHENMFWYRQDPGLGLRLIYFSYDVKMKEKGDIPEGYSVSREKKERFSLILESASTNQTSMYLCASSLRGMSNEQFFGPGTRLTVL.

The V gene is TRBV5-6, the J gene TRBJ1-1; D uncertain. The V end was cut by 4 bases, the J end by 2 bases, with 12 bases between. The CDR3 is 14 residues long. Germline values: CDR1 SGHDT, CDR2 YYEEEE. CDR3 coding DNA: TGTGCCAGCAGCCGGCGAATACCTAACACTGAAGCTTTCTTT. This translates into CASSRRIPNTEAFF.

J is TRBJ1-1 and V is TRBV6-5; 8 bases align to TRBD1. CDR3 length: 16 amino acids. Germline CDR1 and CDR2: MNHEY and SVGAGI. Losses at the gene ends were 0 bases for V and 0 bases for J; bases not matched to a gene: 3. The CDR3 here is CASSYSRDRMNTEAFF. The CDR3 DNA reads TGTGCCAGCAGTTACTCTCGGGACAGGATGAACACTGAAGCTTTCTTT.

With regard to this clone: The same CDR3 is also encoded by other DNA sequences in this sample. The chain recombines TRBV6-1 with TRBJ1-1; D is perhaps TRBD1 (6 bases). The germline CDR1 and CDR2 sequences are MNHNS and SASEGT. The V end was cut by 6 bases, the J end by 4 bases, with 12 bases between. This CDR3 contains 13 residues. CDR3: CASRGGLGTEAFF. In DNA form, the CDR3 reads TGTGCCAGCAGGGGGGGCCTGGGCACTGAAGCTTTCTTT.

The CDR3 sequence: CASAPSYNEQFF. The CDR3 DNA follows: TGTGCCAGCGCACCTTCCTACAATGAGCAGTTCTTC. The V call is TRBV28, the J call TRBJ2-1; no firm D call. CDR1 and CDR2 (germline): MDHEN, SYDVKM. V was cut by 8 bases and J by 1 base, with 6 bases left in between. The CDR3 consists of 12 residues.

The chain employs TRBV28 and TRBJ2-1, with a tentative D call TRBD1 (6 bases). Trimming took 5 bases from V and 8 from J, leaving 10 bases between them. The length of the CDR3 is 12 residues. Looked up from germline, CDR1 is MDHEN and CDR2 is SYDVKM. For the CDR3, the DNA is TGTGCCAGCAGTCCAGGGACACATGAGCAGTTCTTC. It encodes CASSPGTHEQFF.

The CDR3 DNA follows: TGCAGCGTTGACCGGGTAGGGGACAATGAGCAGTTCTTC. Residues: CSVDRVGDNEQFF. This chain joins TRBV29-1 and TRBJ2-1, with D possibly TRBD1 on 5 matching bases. V lost 3 bases, J lost 5 bases, and 11 bases lay in between. Per the germline V gene, CDR1 is SQVTM and CDR2 is ANQGSEA. The length of the CDR3 is 13 residues.

Notes on this clone: The sample holds other DNA sequences that translate to the same CDR3. This chain joins TRBV27 and TRBJ2-2; D is unresolved. The CDR3 spans 14 residues. Trimming shortened V by 4 bases and J by 1 base, and 7 bases separated the two germline ends. Germline CDR1 reads MNHEY; CDR2 reads SMNVEV (reference sequence). CDR3 amino acids: CASSWTVNTGELFF. The CDR3 region has the DNA TGTGCCAGCAGTTGGACGGTGAACACCGGGGAGCTGTTTTTT.

V gene TRBV10-3 combines with J gene TRBJ2-3; D not resolved. Trimming took off 0 bases at V and 4 bases at J, with 11 bases between the two ends. Germline V gene lookup returns CDR1 ENHRY and CDR2 SYGVKD. The CDR3 runs 15 residues. The CDR3 sequence: CAISESIGSADTQYF. The CDR3 DNA reads TGTGCCATCAGTGAGTCAATAGGTTCGGCAGATACGCAGTATTTT.

The V gene is TRBV7-9, the J gene TRBJ2-1, with 7 positions matching TRBD1. Germline V gene sequence: CDR1 SEHNR, CDR2 FQNEAQ (reference sequence). The CDR3 sequence is 16 residues long. After removal of 4 bases from V and 6 bases from J, the junction contained 12 bases not matched to a gene. The CDR3 protein is CASSSNRDSQVNEQFF. CDR3 DNA: TGTGCCAGCAGCTCCAACCGGGACAGTCAGGTCAATGAGCAGTTCTTC.

This rearrangement joins TRBV7-9 to TRBJ2-7; D remains ambiguous. The CDR3 consists of 14 residues. Germline CDR1 is SEHNR and CDR2 is FQNEAQ (reference sequence). V was clipped by 4 bases and J by 3 bases, with 13 bases between them. This chain's CDR3 is CASSSAQLFYEQYF. The CDR3 DNA follows: TGTGCCAGCAGCTCCGCCCAGCTTTTCTACGAGCAGTACTTC.

V gene TRBV29-1 combines with J gene TRBJ2-1; TRBD2 is a possible D gene (5 bases). Germline CDR1 reads SQVTM; CDR2 reads ANQGSEA. This CDR3 comprises 12 residues. V lost 8 bases, J lost 7 bases, and 15 bases lay in between. The CDR3 DNA follows: TGCAGCTCCCTGCTCGGGGAAAATGAGCAGTTCTTC. Encoded protein: CSSLLGENEQFF.

In regard to this clone: Other DNA variants within this sample encode the same CDR3. The genes are TRBV19 and TRBJ1-5; no clear D. Germline CDR1 is LNHDA and CDR2 is SQIVND (reference sequence). The CDR3 covers 13 residues. V lost 6 bases and J lost 0, with 6 bases in between. This CDR3 reads CASSPYSNQPQHF. The DNA of the CDR3 is TGTGCCAGTAGCCCCTATAGCAATCAGCCCCAGCATTTT.

The chain employs TRBV5-1 and TRBJ2-2; D perhaps matches TRBD2 (5 bases). Germline V gives CDR1 SGHRS, CDR2 YFSETQ. There are 14 residues in the CDR3. V shed 4 bases and J shed 6 bases, with 13 bases lying between them. The CDR3 loop reads CASSPSEVAGELFF. The CDR3, as DNA: TGCGCCAGCAGCCCCTCGGAGGTTGCCGGGGAGCTGTTTTTT.

The chain uses TRBV7-9 and TRBJ1-3; no firm D call. V gave up 5 bases and J gave up 0 bases, with 5 bases separating them. The CDR3 contains 13 residues. The V gene's germline CDR1 is SEHNR and CDR2 FQNEAQ (reference sequence). Here the CDR3 DNA reads TGTGCCAGCAGCGGTCTCTCTGGAAACACCATATATTTT. Amino acids: CASSGLSGNTIYF.

The chain recombines TRBV28 with TRBJ2-5; D might be TRBD2 (6 bases). CDR3 length: 13 amino acids. The V and J ends lost 8 bases and 2 bases respectively, with 12 bases between them. Germline V gene data show CDR1 as MDHEN and CDR2 as SYDVKM. Here the CDR3 reads CASELAEQETQYF. The CDR3 DNA reads as TGTGCCAGCGAATTAGCGGAGCAAGAGACCCAGTACTTC.

The rearrangement joins TRBV27 to TRBJ1-5, with 8 bases identical to TRBD1. With 3 bases clipped from V and 6 bases from J, the junction kept 4 bases outside the gene matches. The CDR3 totals 14 residues. The germline V gene has CDR1 MNHEY and CDR2 SMNVEV (reference sequence). CDR3 loop: CASSFRDRSQPQHF. In DNA, the CDR3 is TGTGCCAGCAGTTTCAGGGACAGGTCTCAGCCCCAGCATTTT.

V is TRBV6-5 and J is TRBJ2-7, with D hard to call. V dropped 5 bases and J dropped 2 bases, with 16 bases sitting between them. The germline V gene has CDR1 MNHEY and CDR2 SVGAGI. The CDR3 length is 15 residues. The CDR3 is CASSLQQYTTYEQYF. The CDR3 DNA is TGTGCCAGCAGTCTACAGCAGTATACTACCTACGAGCAGTACTTC.

The V and J genes are TRBV15 and TRBJ2-1; 12 bases are a match to TRBD2. With V trimmed by 0 bases and J by 6 bases, 9 bases remained unmatched. Germline V gene lookup returns CDR1 LNHNV and CDR2 YYDKDF (reference sequence). This CDR3 has 18 amino acids. The CDR3 sequence: CATSREPRTSGDSNEQFF. CDR3 coding DNA: TGTGCCACCAGCAGAGAACCTCGGACTAGCGGGGATTCCAATGAGCAGTTCTTC.

The rearrangement links TRBV13 to TRBJ2-1; D is possibly TRBD2 (5 bases). Germline loops: CDR1 PRHDT, CDR2 FYEKMQ (reference sequence). The CDR3 sequence is 19 residues long. The ends were cut back, 0 bases at V and 2 bases at J, with 20 bases in the middle. The CDR3 sequence: CASSLGSSQSQETYNEQFF. The CDR3 DNA sequence: TGTGCCAGCAGCTTAGGATCTAGCCAGAGCCAAGAGACCTACAATGAGCAGTTCTTC.

The rearrangement links TRBV27 to TRBJ2-7; TRBD2 aligns across 14 bases. Per the germline V gene, CDR1 is MNHEY and CDR2 is SMNVEV (reference sequence). The CDR3 sequence is 20 residues long. Trimming cost V 5 bases and J 5 bases; bases outside gene matches: 20. The DNA of the CDR3 is TGTGCCAGCAGTCCACACCTGGGGCAGGGGACTAGCGGGAGTGATAACGAGCAGTACTTC. This encodes CASSPHLGQGTSGSDNEQYF.

The chain joins TRBV6-4 to TRBJ1-1; 10 nucleotides agree with TRBD1. V shed 6 bases and J 6 bases; nucleotides not matched to a gene: 10. This CDR3 is 15 amino acids long. Germline values: CDR1 MRHNA, CDR2 SNTAGT. The CDR3: CASSEFPGQGSEAFF. DNA for the CDR3: TGTGCCAGCAGCGAATTTCCGGGACAGGGGTCTGAAGCTTTCTTT.